Listed here are 7 T cell receptor beta chains from one sample, sequenced in a study of OX40 agonist ivuxolimab in advanced cancers. The assay was immunoSEQ multiplex PCR, and TCRdb's table has in-frame clones only and misses some. The sample lists about 52,000 clones; 70% to 90% were seen once. Here the sequenced sample was CD4+ or CD8+ T cells sorted from blood, taken in a trial of the OX40 agonist ivuxolimab. These TCRs come from an adult with an advanced solid tumor such as melanoma, head and neck, liver or kidney cancer.

The rearrangement joins TRBV7-2 to TRBJ1-6; no reliable D call. The CDR3 is made up of 16 amino acids. Trimming left V 2 bases short and J 4 bases short, with 12 bases between. Per the germline V gene, CDR1 is SGHTA and CDR2 is FQGNSA. CDR3 in amino acids: CASSLTMAAYNSPLHF. DNA of the CDR3: TGTGCCAGCAGCTTAACTATGGCAGCTTATAATTCACCCCTCCACTTT.

This sequence joins TRBV7-9 and TRBJ1-2; TRBD1 matches 12 bases. Germline values: CDR1 SEHNR, CDR2 FQNEAQ (reference sequence). With V trimmed by 2 bases and J by 4 bases, 5 bases remained unmatched. The CDR3 runs to 16 residues. Here the CDR3 DNA reads TGTGCCAGCAGCTTACTCCCGGGACAGGGGGCCTATGGCTACACCTTC. This sequence encodes CASSLLPGQGAYGYTF.

The CDR3 nucleotides read TGCGCCAGCAGCCAAGTGGAAGACGGGGGCCGGTATGGCTACACCTTC. This sequence encodes CASSQVEDGGRYGYTF. This sequence joins TRBV4-3 and TRBJ1-2; a weak D match, TRBD1 (6 bases). The ends were cut back, 1 base at V and 5 bases at J, with 17 bases in the middle. Germline lookup yields CDR1 LGHNA and CDR2 YSLEER. This CDR3 is 16 amino acids long.

This chain links TRBV5-1 with TRBJ2-3; TRBD1 is a possible D gene (6 bases). The V end lost 5 bases, the J end lost 0 bases, and 10 bases lay between the germline ends. Per the germline V gene, CDR1 is SGHRS and CDR2 is YFSETQ. CDR3 length: 14 amino acids. The CDR3 nucleotides read TGCGCCAGCAGAGTGCAGGGGAGCACAGATACGCAGTATTTT. Its translation is CASRVQGSTDTQYF. Full variable domain (rest looked up from reference TRBV5-1 and TRBJ2-3): KAGVTQTPRYLIKTRGQQVTLSCSPISGHRSVSWYQQTPGQGLQFLFEYFSETQRNKGNFPGRFSGRQFSNSRSEMNVSTLELGDSALYLCASRVQGSTDTQYFGPGTRLTVL.

On this clone itself: This sample also contains other DNA sequences that code for the same CDR3. V gene TRBV19 combines with J gene TRBJ1-1; no firm D call. The CDR3 has 11 amino acids. Germline CDR1 reads LNHDA; CDR2 reads SQIVND (reference sequence). The V and J ends lost 1 base and 5 bases respectively, with 2 bases between them. The CDR3 reads CASSIGTEAFF. The CDR3 nucleotides read TGTGCCAGTAGTATAGGGACTGAAGCTTTCTTT.

The chain links TRBV4-1 to TRBJ2-7; unclear D gene. Germline CDR1 is MGHRA and CDR2 is YSYEKL. This CDR3 is 16 amino acids long. Trimming took 1 base from V and 2 from J, leaving 15 bases between them. The CDR3 protein is CASSQVAWVGTYEQYF. CDR3 nucleotide sequence: TGCGCCAGCAGCCAAGTCGCCTGGGTAGGGACCTACGAGCAGTACTTC.

Only a few counts were recorded for this clone. This chain uses TRBV30 with TRBJ1-5; maybe TRBD1 (6 bases). Germline CDR1 is GTSNPN and CDR2 is SVGIG (reference sequence). This CDR3 region has 13 residues. The ends were cut back, 3 bases at V and 4 bases at J, with 10 bases in the middle. The CDR3 reads CAWSRDINQPQHF. CDR3 in DNA: TGTGCCTGGAGCCGGGACATTAATCAGCCCCAGCATTTT.